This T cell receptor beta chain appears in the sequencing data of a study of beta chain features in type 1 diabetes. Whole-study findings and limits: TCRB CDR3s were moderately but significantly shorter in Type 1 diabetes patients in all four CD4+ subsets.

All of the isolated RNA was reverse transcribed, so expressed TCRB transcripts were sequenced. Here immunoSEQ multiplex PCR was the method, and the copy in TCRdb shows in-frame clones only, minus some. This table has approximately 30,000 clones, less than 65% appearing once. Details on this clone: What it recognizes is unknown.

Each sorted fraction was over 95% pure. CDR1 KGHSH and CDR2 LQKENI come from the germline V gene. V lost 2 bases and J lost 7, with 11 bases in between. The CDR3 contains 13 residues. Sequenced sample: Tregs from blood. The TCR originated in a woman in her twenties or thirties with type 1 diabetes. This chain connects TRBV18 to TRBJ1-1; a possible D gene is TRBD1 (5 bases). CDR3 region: CASSPRETDEAFF. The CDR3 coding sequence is TGTGCCAGCTCACCAAGAGAGACAGATGAAGCTTTCTTT.